This T cell receptor beta chain was sequenced in a study of T cells in Graves' hyperthyroidism and ophthalmopathy. Study overall: Staff took peripheral blood when the initial diagnosis was made, before any treatment began.

TCR beta CDR3 regions were amplified from RNA. The HTBI set primed first-round TCR CDR3 RT-PCR. TCRdb called the multiplex PCR reads again in MiXCR, with one record for every CDR3 protein. The sample yields about 360,000 distinct CDR3 sequences, under 15% seen once. Graves' hyperthyroidism showing no ophthalmopathy progression within 18 months was considered stable. In patients aged 18 to 65, hyperthyroidism was newly diagnosed, with duration under 2 months. Every diagnosis used clinical symptoms, serum thyroxine and TRAb, thyroid ultrasound and orbital computed tomography. Input material: blood. This receptor was obtained from a woman aged 18-29 years with Graves' hyperthyroidism.

CDR3 coding DNA: TGTGCCAGCAGCTTAGGAGTCTGGACTAGCGACGAGCAGTACTTC. Encoded protein: CASSLGVWTSDEQYF. This chain connects TRBV7-2 to TRBJ2-7; the match to TRBD2 covers 9 bases. Germline V gene sequence: CDR1 SGHTA, CDR2 FQGNSA. The CDR3 has 15 amino acids. Losses at the gene ends were 1 base for V and 5 bases for J; bases not matched to a gene: 6.